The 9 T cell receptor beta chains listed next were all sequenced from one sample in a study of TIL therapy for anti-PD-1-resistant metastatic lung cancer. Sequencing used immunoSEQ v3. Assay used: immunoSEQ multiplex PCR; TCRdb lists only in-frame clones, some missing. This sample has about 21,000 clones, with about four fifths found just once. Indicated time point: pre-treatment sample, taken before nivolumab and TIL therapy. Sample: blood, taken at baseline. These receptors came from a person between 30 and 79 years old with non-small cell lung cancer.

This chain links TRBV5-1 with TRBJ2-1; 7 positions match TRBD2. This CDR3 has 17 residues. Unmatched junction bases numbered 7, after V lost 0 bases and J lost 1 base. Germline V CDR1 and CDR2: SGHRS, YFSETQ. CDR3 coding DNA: TGCGCCAGCAGCTTGGAATTTGCGGGAGTGTCCTACAATGAGCAGTTCTTC. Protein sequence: CASSLEFAGVSYNEQFF.

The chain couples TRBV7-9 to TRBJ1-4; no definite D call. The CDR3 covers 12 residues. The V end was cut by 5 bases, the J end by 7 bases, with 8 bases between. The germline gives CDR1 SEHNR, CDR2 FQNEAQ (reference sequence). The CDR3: CASSLGSEKLFF. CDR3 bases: TGTGCCAGCAGCCTAGGGAGTGAAAAACTGTTTTTT. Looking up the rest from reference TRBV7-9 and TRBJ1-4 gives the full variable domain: DTGVSQNPRHKITKRGQNVTFRCDPISEHNRLYWYRQTLGQGPEFLTYFQNEAQLEKSRLLSDRFSAERPKGSFSTLEIQRTEQGDSAMYLCASSLGSEKLFFGSGTQLSVL.

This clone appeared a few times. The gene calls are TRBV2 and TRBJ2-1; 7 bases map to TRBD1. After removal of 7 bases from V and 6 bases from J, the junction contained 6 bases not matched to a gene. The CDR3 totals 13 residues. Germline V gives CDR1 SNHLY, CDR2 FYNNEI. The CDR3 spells CASITTGVNEQFF. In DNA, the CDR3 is TGTGCCAGCATAACCACAGGGGTCAATGAGCAGTTCTTC.

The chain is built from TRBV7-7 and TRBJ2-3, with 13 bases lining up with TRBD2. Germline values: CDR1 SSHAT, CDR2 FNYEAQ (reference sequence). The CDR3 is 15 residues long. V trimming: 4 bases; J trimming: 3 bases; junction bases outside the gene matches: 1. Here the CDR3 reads CASSSGLAGTDTQYF. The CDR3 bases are TGTGCCAGCAGCTCGGGACTAGCGGGAACAGATACGCAGTATTTT. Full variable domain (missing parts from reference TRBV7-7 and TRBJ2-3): GAGVSQSPRYKVTKRGQDVTLRCDPISSHATLYWYQQALGQGPEFLTYFNYEAQPDKSGLPSDRFSAERPEGSISTLTIQRTEQRDSAMYRCASSSGLAGTDTQYFGPGTRLTVL.

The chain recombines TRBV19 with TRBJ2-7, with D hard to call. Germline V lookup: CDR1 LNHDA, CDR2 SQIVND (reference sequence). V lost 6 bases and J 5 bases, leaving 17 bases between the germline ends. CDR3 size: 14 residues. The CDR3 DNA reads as TGTGCCAGTAGGACGGTCGACACTGTCGACGAGCAGTACTTC. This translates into CASRTVDTVDEQYF.

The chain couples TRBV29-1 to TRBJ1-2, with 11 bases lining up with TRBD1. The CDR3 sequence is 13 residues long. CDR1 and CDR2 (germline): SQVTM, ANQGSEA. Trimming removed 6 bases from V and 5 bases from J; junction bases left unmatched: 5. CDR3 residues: CSVGQGAEYGYTF. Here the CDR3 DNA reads TGCAGCGTCGGACAGGGGGCTGAATATGGCTACACCTTC.

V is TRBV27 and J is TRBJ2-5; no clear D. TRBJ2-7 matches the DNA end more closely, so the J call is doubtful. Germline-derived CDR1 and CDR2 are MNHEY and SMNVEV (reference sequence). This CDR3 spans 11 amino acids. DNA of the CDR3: TGTGCCAGCAGTGATGGCTACGAGCAGTACTTC. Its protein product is CASSDGYEQYF.

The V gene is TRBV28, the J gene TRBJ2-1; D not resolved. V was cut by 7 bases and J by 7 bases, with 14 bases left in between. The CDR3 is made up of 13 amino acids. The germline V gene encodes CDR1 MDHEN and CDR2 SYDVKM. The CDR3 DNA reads TGTGCCAGCACCCCCCCTATGAAGAATGAGCAGTTCTTC. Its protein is CASTPPMKNEQFF. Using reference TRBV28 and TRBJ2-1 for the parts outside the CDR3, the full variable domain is DVKVTQSSRYLVKRTGEKVFLECVQDMDHENMFWYRQDPGLGLRLIYFSYDVKMKEKGDIPEGYSVSREKKERFSLILESASTNQTSMYLCASTPPMKNEQFFGPGTRLTVL.

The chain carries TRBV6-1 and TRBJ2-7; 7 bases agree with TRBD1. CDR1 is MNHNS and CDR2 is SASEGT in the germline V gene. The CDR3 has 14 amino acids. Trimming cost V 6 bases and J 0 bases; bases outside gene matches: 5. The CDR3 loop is CASSAGTASYEQYF. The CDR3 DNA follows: TGTGCCAGCAGCGCCGGGACAGCCTCCTACGAGCAGTACTTC.